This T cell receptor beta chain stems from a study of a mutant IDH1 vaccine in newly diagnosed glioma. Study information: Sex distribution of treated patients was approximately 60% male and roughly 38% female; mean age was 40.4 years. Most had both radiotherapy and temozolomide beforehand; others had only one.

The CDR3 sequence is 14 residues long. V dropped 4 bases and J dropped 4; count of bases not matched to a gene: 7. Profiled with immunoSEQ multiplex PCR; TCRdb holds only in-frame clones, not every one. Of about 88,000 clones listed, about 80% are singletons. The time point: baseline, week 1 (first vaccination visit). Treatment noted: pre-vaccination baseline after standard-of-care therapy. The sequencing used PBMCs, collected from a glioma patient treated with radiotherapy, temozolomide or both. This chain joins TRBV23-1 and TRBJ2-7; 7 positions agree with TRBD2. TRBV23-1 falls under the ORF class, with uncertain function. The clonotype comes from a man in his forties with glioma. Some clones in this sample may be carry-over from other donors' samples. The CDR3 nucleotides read TGCGCCAGCAGTCTCAGTGGGAGGGTTTACGAGCAGTACTTC. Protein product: CASSLSGRVYEQYF.